These 23 T cell receptor beta chains share one sample of origin, sequenced in a study of shared clonotypes between healthy human individuals. Data came from immunoSEQ multiplex PCR; TCRdb stores just in-frame clones and leaves some out. In the table there are about 560,000 clones, around 78% of which are singletons. The sequencing input was PBMCs. The receptors shown here come from a woman aged 35 to 49 in good health. Some clones in this sample may be carry-over from other donors' samples.

The CDR3 DNA follows: TGTGCCAGCACTCCCGGCGCGAACACCGGGGAGCTGTTTTTT. It yields the protein CASTPGANTGELFF. The V and J genes are TRBV28 and TRBJ2-2; D remains unclear. The CDR3 is 14 residues long. Germline V gives CDR1 MDHEN, CDR2 SYDVKM. Trimming removed 7 bases at V and 0 bases at J, with 9 bases between.

For the CDR3, the DNA is TGTGCCAGCAGTGAGGACAGGGATGCGGGCTACACCTTC. This gives the protein CASSEDRDAGYTF. V usage is TRBV2 and J usage is TRBJ1-2, with TRBD1 identical over 8 bases. This CDR3 has 13 amino acids. Germline CDR1 SNHLY, CDR2 FYNNEI. The V gene end was trimmed by 3 bases and the J gene end by 8 bases; junction bases not matched to a gene: 5. The full variable domain, rest sourced from reference TRBV2 and TRBJ1-2, is EPEVTQTPSHQVTQMGQEVILRCVPISNHLYFYWYRQILGQKVEFLVSFYNNEISEKSEIFDDQFSVERPDGSNFTLKIRSTKLEDSAMYFCASSEDRDAGYTFGSGTRLTVV.

The rearrangement uses TRBV7-2 and TRBJ2-1, with D possibly TRBD1 on 6 matching bases. This CDR3 is built from 16 residues. Germline assignment: CDR1 SGHTA and CDR2 FQGNSA. V was clipped by 1 base and J by 5 bases, with 15 bases between them. In nucleotides, the CDR3 is TGTGCCAGCAGCTTAGTAGGGGTTGGGGACAACAATGAGCAGTTCTTC. Translating it yields CASSLVGVGDNNEQFF.

This clone has ten or more counts. The sample contains more than one DNA sequence encoding this CDR3. The chain is built from TRBV30 and TRBJ1-1, with D tentatively TRBD1 (6 bases). Trimming left V 2 bases short and J 5 bases short, with 15 bases between. Germline loops: CDR1 GTSNPN, CDR2 SVGIG (reference sequence). This CDR3 is built from 14 residues. CDR3 sequence reads: CAWSPQGFRTEAFF. The CDR3 DNA is TGTGCCTGGAGTCCGCAGGGGTTTAGGACTGAAGCTTTCTTT.

The chain employs TRBV11-2 and TRBJ2-6, with D unclear. V lost 1 base and J 2 bases, leaving 6 bases between the germline ends. CDR3 length: 15 amino acids. Germline assignment: CDR1 SGHAT and CDR2 FQNNGV. The CDR3 region is CASSLGRPGANVLTF. DNA for the CDR3: TGTGCCAGCAGCTTAGGTCGACCTGGGGCCAACGTCCTGACTTTC. The variable domain in full, with the rest retrieved from reference TRBV11-2 and TRBJ2-6, is EAGVAQSPRYKIIEKRQSVAFWCNPISGHATLYWYQQILGQGPKLLIQFQNNGVVDDSQLPKDRFSAERLKGVDSTLKIQPAKLEDSAVYLCASSLGRPGANVLTFGAGSRLTVL.

The J gene is TRBJ1-2, the V gene TRBV19; TRBD1 aligns across 8 bases. Germline loops: CDR1 LNHDA, CDR2 SQIVND (reference sequence). This CDR3 contains 14 residues. The J segment lost 8 bases and the V segment lost 3 bases, leaving 8 bases of the junction unmatched. CDR3 region: CASSMLLQGDGYTF. In DNA form, the CDR3 reads TGTGCCAGTAGTATGTTGTTACAGGGGGACGGCTACACCTTC.

The chain links TRBV19 to TRBJ2-7, with 7 nucleotides matching TRBD2. The CDR3 extends over 17 amino acids. After removal of 2 bases from V and 6 bases from J, the junction contained 16 bases not matched to a gene. Germline assignment: CDR1 LNHDA and CDR2 SQIVND (reference sequence). CDR3 in DNA: TGTGCCAGTAGTATATCACTACTTCGCGCGGGAGTACTCGAGCAGTACTTC. This codes for CASSISLLRAGVLEQYF.

This clone showed up many times. V and J are TRBV2 and TRBJ2-7; D not certain. Looked up from germline, CDR1 is SNHLY and CDR2 is FYNNEI. The germline V and J ends were trimmed by 3 bases and 2 bases, with 14 bases remaining between them. The CDR3 extends over 15 amino acids. Here the CDR3 DNA reads TGTGCCAGCAGTGATAGCTGGCCTTCCCCCTACGAGCAGTACTTC. Protein sequence: CASSDSWPSPYEQYF.

The rearrangement joins TRBV19 to TRBJ2-7; D is ambiguous. CDR1 and CDR2 (germline): LNHDA, SQIVND (reference sequence). V lost 5 bases, J lost 3 bases, and 14 bases lay in between. The CDR3 spans 14 residues. The CDR3 protein is CASSSTAIDYEQYF. DNA of the CDR3: TGTGCCAGTAGTTCTACAGCTATAGACTACGAGCAGTACTTC.

This clone showed up just once. The chain joins TRBV5-4 to TRBJ1-1, with D unclear. In germline, CDR1 is SGHNT, CDR2 YYREEE (reference sequence). V lost 7 bases and J lost 4, with 11 bases in between. The CDR3 runs to 12 residues. Written as DNA, the CDR3 is TGTGCCAGCGGGAGAGGGAGCACTGAAGCTTTCTTT. This sequence encodes CASGRGSTEAFF.

This clone was recorded many times. CDR3 nucleotide sequence: TGTGCCAGCAGTGACCGGTGGGGCAGCGACGAGCAGTACTTC. Protein sequence: CASSDRWGSDEQYF. The gene calls are TRBV6-5 and TRBJ2-7; weak D call: TRBD1 (5 bases). The CDR3 covers 14 residues. Germline CDR1 is MNHEY and CDR2 is SVGAGI. Trimming took 5 bases from V and 5 from J, leaving 16 bases between them.

Points on this clone: At one end the junction does not follow the germline gene, possibly because of a read error. The rearrangement joins TRBV9 to TRBJ2-3; possibly TRBD1 or TRBD2 for D (5 bases each). The CDR3 extends over 16 amino acids. Germline CDR1 is SGDLS and CDR2 is YYNGEE. This CDR3 reads CASSVAGELNTGTQYF. The DNA for the CDR3 is TGTGCCAGCAGCGTAGCTGGGGAGCTTAACACAGGTACGCAGTATTTT.

This chain links TRBV7-8 with TRBJ2-5, with D unresolved. Deletions cut 6 bases from V and 4 bases from J, with 9 bases between. This CDR3 contains 12 residues. Germline loops: CDR1 SGHVS, CDR2 FQNEAQ. The CDR3 protein is CASSYTRETQYF. CDR3 sequence (DNA): TGTGCCAGCAGTTACACCCGAGAGACCCAGTACTTC.

Comment on this clone: This may be a read error: a much more frequent sequence differs by one nucleotide. V gene TRBV10-2 combines with J gene TRBJ2-7; perhaps TRBD1 as D (6 bases). Per germline, CDR1 WSHSY and CDR2 SAAADI. V dropped 5 bases and J dropped 0 bases, with 11 bases sitting between them. CDR3 length: 14 amino acids. Here the CDR3 reads CASSRDKSSYEQYF. In DNA form, the CDR3 reads TGCGCCAGCAGTAGGGACAAGAGCTCCTACGAGCAGTACTTC.

This clone was detected only a few times. The chain uses TRBV5-1 and TRBJ2-1; TRBD2 agrees at 13 bases. Germline assignment: CDR1 SGHRS and CDR2 YFSETQ. The CDR3 has 16 amino acids. Germline trimming cut 4 bases from V and 3 bases from J; bases unmatched to any gene: 4. The CDR3 region is CASSRTSGSGYNEQFF. The DNA for the CDR3 is TGCGCCAGCAGCCGGACTAGCGGGAGCGGCTACAATGAGCAGTTCTTC.

The chain combines TRBV7-2 with TRBJ2-7; possibly TRBD1 for D (5 bases). Germline V lookup: CDR1 SGHTA, CDR2 FQGNSA. The CDR3 extends over 14 amino acids. V was cut by 2 bases and J by 2 bases, with 10 bases left in between. Written as DNA, the CDR3 is TGTGCCAGCAGCTTATTCCCAGGGACCTACGAGCAGTACTTC. Translation: CASSLFPGTYEQYF.

The chain recombines TRBV6-1 with TRBJ2-3, with 11 nucleotides matching TRBD1. The ends lost 6 bases at V and 3 bases at J; junction bases unmatched: 2. The CDR3 length is 14 residues. Germline-derived CDR1 and CDR2 are MNHNS and SASEGT. Here the CDR3 DNA reads TGTGCCAGCAGGGACAGGGGGCCAACAGATACGCAGTATTTT. Residues: CASRDRGPTDTQYF.

The sample holds one count of this clone. The chain carries TRBV7-9 and TRBJ1-1; no clear D. Germline V CDR1 and CDR2: SEHNR, FQNEAQ (reference sequence). Between the trimmed V and J ends, which lost 2 bases and 6 bases, there was a span of 13 bases. This CDR3 comprises 14 residues. The CDR3 protein is CASSLSLGSSEAFF. The DNA for the CDR3 is TGTGCCAGCAGCTTATCTCTGGGTAGCTCTGAAGCTTTCTTT.

This clone was counted many times. The chain has TRBV28 and TRBJ2-1; 10 bases map to TRBD1. J gave up 4 bases and V 6 bases, and 6 bases lay outside the gene matches. The CDR3 has 15 amino acids. Germline V CDR1 and CDR2: MDHEN, SYDVKM. In DNA, the CDR3 is TGTGCCAGCAGAGTACCGGGACAGGGGTACAATGAGCAGTTCTTC. Protein product: CASRVPGQGYNEQFF.

CDR3 bases: TGTGCCAGCAGCACGACGGCTAGCGGGAGAGGGGTCCACGAGCAGTACTTC. Its protein product is CASSTTASGRGVHEQYF. The genes are TRBV7-3 and TRBJ2-7; 10 nucleotides match TRBD2. The V gene's germline CDR1 is SGHTA and CDR2 FQGTGA. The CDR3 length is 17 residues. The trim removed 5 bases at V and 5 bases at J, leaving 15 bases unmatched.

The chain joins TRBV11-2 to TRBJ1-4; D gene ambiguous. The CDR3 extends over 14 amino acids. V was trimmed by 1 base and J by 0 bases, leaving 3 bases between them. Germline lookup yields CDR1 SGHAT and CDR2 FQNNGV. Here the CDR3 DNA reads TGTGCCAGCAGCTTAGGGGCAACTAATGAAAAACTGTTTTTT. Protein: CASSLGATNEKLFF. Using reference TRBV11-2 and TRBJ1-4 for the parts outside the CDR3, the full variable domain is EAGVAQSPRYKIIEKRQSVAFWCNPISGHATLYWYQQILGQGPKLLIQFQNNGVVDDSQLPKDRFSAERLKGVDSTLKIQPAKLEDSAVYLCASSLGATNEKLFFGSGTQLSVL.

This clone was seen only a few times. The chain has TRBV7-2 and TRBJ1-1; maybe TRBD1 (6 bases). The germline CDR1 and CDR2 sequences are SGHTA and FQGNSA. V shed 4 bases and J shed 5 bases, with 14 bases lying between them. There are 14 residues in the CDR3. The CDR3 is CASSYPGGLTEAFF. The CDR3 DNA reads as TGTGCCAGCAGCTACCCGGGGGGGCTTACTGAAGCTTTCTTT.

The gene calls are TRBV6-4 and TRBJ2-3; D might be TRBD2 (5 bases). There are 13 residues in the CDR3. Trimming took 6 bases from V and 6 from J, leaving 13 bases between them. Germline lookup yields CDR1 MRHNA and CDR2 SNTAGT. Here the CDR3 reads CASSAVEADTQYF. CDR3 nucleotide sequence: TGTGCCAGCAGCGCGGTGGAGGCGGATACGCAGTATTTT.